This passage covers 19 T cell receptor beta chains from one sample sequenced in a study of blood T cell repertoires in COVID-19. Only in-frame clones appear in the TCRdb table, and some are missing; sequencing was by immunoSEQ multiplex PCR. The table shows 140,000 or so clones, with about 87% occurring only once. Source material: peripheral blood. These receptors originate from a human donor with COVID-19, enrolled during active disease. The donor label of this sample is uncertain.

This chain links TRBV6-5 with TRBJ1-3, with a weak D call TRBD1 (5 bases). Trimming cost V 5 bases and J 8 bases, with 13 bases left between them. CDR3 length equals 13 residues. CDR1 MNHEY and CDR2 SVGAGI come from the germline V gene. The CDR3 protein is CASSPQGTDTIYF. The CDR3 DNA follows: TGTGCCAGCAGTCCGCAGGGAACGGACACCATATATTTT.

The V and J genes are TRBV23-1 and TRBJ1-2, with 10 bases identical to TRBD1. TRBV23-1 is given ORF status, its function remaining uncertain. The CDR3 sequence is 14 residues long. J gave up 6 bases and V 2 bases, and 3 bases lay outside the gene matches. CDR3 amino acids: CASSQRQGADGYTF. The CDR3 nucleotides read TGCGCCAGCAGTCAAAGACAGGGGGCGGATGGCTACACCTTC.

The chain employs TRBV6-1 and TRBJ2-1; the match to TRBD2 covers 10 bases. The CDR3 is made up of 16 amino acids. V gave up 3 bases and J gave up 5 bases; unmatched junction bases: 7. Germline values: CDR1 MNHNS, CDR2 SASEGT. The CDR3 bases are TGTGCCAGCAGTGATGGCTTAGCGGGAGGTAACAATGAGCAGTTCTTC. This gives the protein CASSDGLAGGNNEQFF.

The CDR3 reads CASSLVGVQETQYF. The DNA of the CDR3 is TGCGCCAGCAGCTTGGTAGGGGTCCAAGAGACCCAGTACTTC. The J gene is TRBJ2-5, the V gene TRBV5-1; weak D call: TRBD1 (5 bases). CDR1 is SGHRS and CDR2 is YFSETQ in the germline V gene. The CDR3 has 14 residues. The germline V and J ends were trimmed by 0 bases and 1 base, with 7 bases remaining between them. Full variable domain (rest looked up from reference TRBV5-1 and TRBJ2-5): KAGVTQTPRYLIKTRGQQVTLSCSPISGHRSVSWYQQTPGQGLQFLFEYFSETQRNKGNFPGRFSGRQFSNSRSEMNVSTLELGDSALYLCASSLVGVQETQYFGPGTRLLVL.

This clone has more than one count but fewer than ten. V is TRBV2 and J is TRBJ1-1; unclear D gene. Germline assignment: CDR1 SNHLY and CDR2 FYNNEI. V lost 8 bases to trimming and J lost 2 bases, with 18 bases between them. This CDR3 contains 15 residues. This chain's CDR3 is CASERGLGLNTEAFF. DNA of the CDR3: TGTGCCAGCGAACGAGGATTGGGTCTTAACACTGAAGCTTTCTTT.

This clone was observed once. The rearrangement uses TRBV4-2 and TRBJ1-1, with 11 bases identical to TRBD1. The CDR3 covers 19 residues. Germline-derived CDR1 and CDR2 are LGHNA and YNFKEQ. Losses at the gene ends were 0 bases for V and 3 bases for J; bases not matched to a gene: 12. The CDR3: CASSQDHSRDRGDYTEAFF. The DNA of the CDR3 is TGTGCCAGCAGCCAAGATCACAGTCGGGACAGGGGGGATTACACTGAAGCTTTCTTT.

This chain connects TRBV3-1 (or the pseudogene TRBV3-2) to TRBJ2-3; D may be TRBD2 (6 bases). This CDR3 has 13 residues. CDR1 and CDR2 from the germline V gene are LGHDT and YNNKEL (reference sequence). Trimming took off 1 base at V and 4 bases at J, with 6 bases between the two ends. The CDR3 sequence: CASSQGEADTQYF. The CDR3 region has the DNA TGTGCCAGCAGCCAAGGGGAGGCAGATACGCAGTATTTT.

The chain uses TRBV24-1 and TRBJ2-4; perhaps TRBD1 as D (5 bases). Germline CDR1 and CDR2: KGHDR and SFDVKD. Trimming cost V 4 bases and J 6 bases, with 15 bases left between them. The CDR3 has 15 residues. In DNA, the CDR3 is TGTGCCACCAGTGACCCCAAGGGGTCGGGAAACATTCAGTACTTC. Translating gives CATSDPKGSGNIQYF.

The chain is built from TRBV19 and TRBJ1-1, with TRBD1 as a possible D gene (6 bases). The CDR3 has 10 amino acids. Trimming took 11 bases from V and 8 from J, leaving 12 bases between them. CDR1 is LNHDA, CDR2 SQIVND, per germline (reference sequence). The CDR3 loop is CAVGGGEAFF. The CDR3 DNA reads as TGTGCCGTAGGGGGTGGGGAAGCTTTCTTT.

V gene TRBV19 combines with J gene TRBJ1-2; possibly TRBD1 for D (6 bases). The CDR3 runs to 13 residues. Trimming cost V 3 bases and J 4 bases, with 9 bases left between them. Germline V CDR1 and CDR2: LNHDA, SQIVND (reference sequence). The CDR3 spells CASSMTGSYGYTF. The DNA for the CDR3 is TGTGCCAGTAGTATGACAGGAAGCTATGGCTACACCTTC.

The V gene is TRBV20-1, the J gene TRBJ2-7, with a tentative D call TRBD2 (5 bases). V was clipped by 3 bases and J by 1 base, with 13 bases between them. CDR1 and CDR2 from the germline V gene are DFQATT and SNEGSKA (reference sequence). This CDR3 has 14 residues. CDR3 nucleotides: TGCAGTGCTAGTGAGGACTCCGGATCCTACGAGCAGTACTTC. It specifies CSASEDSGSYEQYF.

The chain couples TRBV7-9 to TRBJ2-5; D is undetermined. The germline V gene encodes CDR1 SEHNR and CDR2 FQNEAQ (reference sequence). Trimming left V 1 base short and J 2 bases short, with 8 bases between. The CDR3 sequence is 14 residues long. This chain's CDR3 is CASSLGLQQETQYF. CDR3 coding DNA: TGTGCCAGCAGCTTAGGTCTCCAGCAAGAGACCCAGTACTTC.

V and J are TRBV23-1 and TRBJ1-4; TRBD1 agrees at 8 bases. TRBV23-1 is sorted into the ORF group, with uncertain function. The CDR3 is 18 residues long. The V and J ends lost 0 bases and 0 bases, in that order; junction bases with no gene match: 6. In DNA, the CDR3 is TGCGCCAGCAGTCAATCGGACAGGGCCCGGGCAACTAATGAAAAACTGTTTTTT. Translated, it gives CASSQSDRARATNEKLFF.

CDR3 loop: CAISDLSGGAGETQYF. CDR3 nucleotides: TGTGCCATCAGTGACCTTAGCGGGGGGGCAGGAGAGACCCAGTACTTC. The chain employs TRBV10-3 and TRBJ2-5; 11 bases line up with TRBD2. CDR1 is ENHRY and CDR2 is SYGVKD in the germline V gene. The CDR3 contains 16 residues. V dropped 3 bases and J dropped 4; count of bases not matched to a gene: 7.

The CDR3: CASILAGRGETQYF. The CDR3 DNA reads as TGTGCCAGCATACTAGCGGGGAGGGGAGAGACCCAGTACTTC. The chain is built from TRBV6-5 and TRBJ2-5; 10 nucleotides align to TRBD2. Germline CDR1 MNHEY, CDR2 SVGAGI. V lost 7 bases to trimming and J lost 4 bases; unmatched junction nucleotides: 6. The CDR3 consists of 14 residues.

The sample holds one count of this clone. V is TRBV28 and J is TRBJ2-1; D is unclear. This CDR3 is built from 11 residues. The ends were cut back, 5 bases at V and 4 bases at J, with 3 bases in the middle. Per germline, CDR1 MDHEN and CDR2 SYDVKM. The CDR3 DNA follows: TGTGCCAGCAGTCCATACAATGAGCAGTTCTTC. This gives the protein CASSPYNEQFF.

The chain uses TRBV12-3 or TRBV12-4 and TRBJ2-2, with D maybe TRBD2 (5 bases). The CDR3 covers 13 residues. With 3 bases removed from V and 6 bases from J, the gap between germline ends came to 8 bases. This CDR3 is CASSFSDSGELFF. DNA for the CDR3: TGTGCCAGCAGTTTCTCGGACTCCGGGGAGCTGTTTTTT.

The chain combines TRBV28 with TRBJ1-2; no definite D call. The CDR3 has 10 amino acids. Germline CDR1 is MDHEN and CDR2 is SYDVKM. V was pared by 8 bases and J by 9 bases, with 10 bases between. In DNA, the CDR3 is TGTGCCAGCTTCCGTGGGCGCTACACCTTC. Encoded protein: CASFRGRYTF.

The chain couples TRBV5-1 to TRBJ2-5; perhaps TRBD2 as D (8 bases). This CDR3 is 15 amino acids long. The V and J ends lost 3 bases and 3 bases respectively, with 15 bases between them. CDR1 SGHRS and CDR2 YFSETQ come from the germline V gene. CDR3 sequence reads: CASSWSGGGEETQYF. As DNA, the CDR3 is TGCGCCAGCAGCTGGTCGGGAGGGGGCGAAGAGACCCAGTACTTC.